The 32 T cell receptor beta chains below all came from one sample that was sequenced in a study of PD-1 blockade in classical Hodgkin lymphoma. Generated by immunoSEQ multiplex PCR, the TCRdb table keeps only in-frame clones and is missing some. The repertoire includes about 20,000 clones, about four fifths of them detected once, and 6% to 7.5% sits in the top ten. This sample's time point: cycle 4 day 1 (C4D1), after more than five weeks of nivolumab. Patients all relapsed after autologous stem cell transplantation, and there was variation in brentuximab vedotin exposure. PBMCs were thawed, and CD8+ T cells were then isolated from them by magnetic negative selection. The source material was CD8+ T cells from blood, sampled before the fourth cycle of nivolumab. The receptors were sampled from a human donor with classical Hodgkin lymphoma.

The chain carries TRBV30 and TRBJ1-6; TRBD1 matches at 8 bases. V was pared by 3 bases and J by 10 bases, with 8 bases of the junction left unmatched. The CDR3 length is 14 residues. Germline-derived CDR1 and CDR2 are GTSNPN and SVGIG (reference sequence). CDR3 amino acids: CAWREDRERSPLHF. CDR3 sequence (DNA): TGTGCCTGGAGGGAGGACAGGGAGAGGTCACCCCTCCACTTT.

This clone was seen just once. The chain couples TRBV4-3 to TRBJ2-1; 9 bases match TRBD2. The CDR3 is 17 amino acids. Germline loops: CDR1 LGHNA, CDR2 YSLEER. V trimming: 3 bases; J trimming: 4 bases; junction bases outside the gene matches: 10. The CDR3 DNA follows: TGCGCCAGCAGCCAGAGGGAGGGGCTAGCGGGATACAATGAGCAGTTCTTC. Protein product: CASSQREGLAGYNEQFF.

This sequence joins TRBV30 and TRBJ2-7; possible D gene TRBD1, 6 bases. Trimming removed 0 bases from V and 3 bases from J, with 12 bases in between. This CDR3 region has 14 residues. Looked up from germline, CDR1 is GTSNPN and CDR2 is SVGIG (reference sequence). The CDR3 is CAWSVRDTGYEQYF. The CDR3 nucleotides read TGTGCCTGGAGTGTACGGGACACAGGCTACGAGCAGTACTTC.

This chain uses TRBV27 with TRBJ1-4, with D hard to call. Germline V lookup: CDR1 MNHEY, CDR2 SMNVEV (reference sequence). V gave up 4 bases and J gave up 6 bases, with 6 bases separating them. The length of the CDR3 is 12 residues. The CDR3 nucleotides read TGTGCCAGCAGTTCCTTCGATGAAAAACTGTTTTTT. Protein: CASSSFDEKLFF. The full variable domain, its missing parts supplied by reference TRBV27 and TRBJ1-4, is EAQVTQNPRYLITVTGKKLTVTCSQNMNHEYMSWYRQDPGLGLRQIYYSMNVEVTDKGDVPEGYKVSRKEKRNFPLILESPSPNQTSLYFCASSSFDEKLFFGSGTQLSVL.

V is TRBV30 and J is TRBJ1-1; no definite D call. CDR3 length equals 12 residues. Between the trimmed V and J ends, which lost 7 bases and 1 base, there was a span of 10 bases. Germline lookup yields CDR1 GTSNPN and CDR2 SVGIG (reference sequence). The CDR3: CAFETENTEAFF. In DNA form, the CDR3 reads TGTGCCTTCGAGACGGAGAACACTGAAGCTTTCTTT.

The CDR3 nucleotides read TGTGCCAGTAGTCCCTCGGCCCTAAGAAATGAAAAACTGTTTTTT. Translated: CASSPSALRNEKLFF. The chain has TRBV19 and TRBJ1-4; D unresolved. V was clipped by 5 bases and J by 5 bases, with 15 bases between them. Germline V gene data show CDR1 as LNHDA and CDR2 as SQIVND (reference sequence). This CDR3 is built from 15 residues.

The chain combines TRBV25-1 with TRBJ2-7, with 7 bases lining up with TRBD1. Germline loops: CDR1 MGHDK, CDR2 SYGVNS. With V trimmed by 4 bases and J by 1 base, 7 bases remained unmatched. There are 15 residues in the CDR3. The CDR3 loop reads CASSASRDRSYEQYF. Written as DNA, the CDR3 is TGTGCCAGCAGTGCAAGCCGGGACAGATCCTACGAGCAGTACTTC.

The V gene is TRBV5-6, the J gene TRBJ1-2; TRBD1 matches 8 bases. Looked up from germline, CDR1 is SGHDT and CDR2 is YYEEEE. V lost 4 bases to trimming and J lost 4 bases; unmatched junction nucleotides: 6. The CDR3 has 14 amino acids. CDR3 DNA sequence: TGTGCCAGCAGCCCCGGGACAGGTGGCTATGGCTACACCTTC. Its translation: CASSPGTGGYGYTF.

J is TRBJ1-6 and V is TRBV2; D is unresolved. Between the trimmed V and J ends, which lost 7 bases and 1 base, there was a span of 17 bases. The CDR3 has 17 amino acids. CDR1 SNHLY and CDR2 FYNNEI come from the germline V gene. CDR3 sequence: CASTTGPAWSYNSPLHF. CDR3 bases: TGTGCCAGCACTACGGGCCCCGCGTGGTCCTATAATTCACCCCTCCACTTT. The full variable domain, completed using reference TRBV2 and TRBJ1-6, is EPEVTQTPSHQVTQMGQEVILRCVPISNHLYFYWYRQILGQKVEFLVSFYNNEISEKSEIFDDQFSVERPDGSNFTLKIRSTKLEDSAMYFCASTTGPAWSYNSPLHFGNGTRLTVT.

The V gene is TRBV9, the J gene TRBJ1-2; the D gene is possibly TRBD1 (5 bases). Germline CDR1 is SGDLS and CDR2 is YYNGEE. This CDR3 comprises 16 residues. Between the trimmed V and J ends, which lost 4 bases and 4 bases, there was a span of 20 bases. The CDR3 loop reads CASSPLGEDIIYGYTF. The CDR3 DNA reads TGTGCCAGCAGCCCTCTCGGGGAGGACATTATCTATGGCTACACCTTC.

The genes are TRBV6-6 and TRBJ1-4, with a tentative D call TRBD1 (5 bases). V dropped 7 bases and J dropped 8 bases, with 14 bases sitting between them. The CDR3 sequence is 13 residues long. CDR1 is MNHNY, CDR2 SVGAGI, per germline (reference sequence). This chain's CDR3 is CASNPTGTEKLFF. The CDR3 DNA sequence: TGTGCCAGCAACCCGACCGGGACGGAAAAACTGTTTTTT.

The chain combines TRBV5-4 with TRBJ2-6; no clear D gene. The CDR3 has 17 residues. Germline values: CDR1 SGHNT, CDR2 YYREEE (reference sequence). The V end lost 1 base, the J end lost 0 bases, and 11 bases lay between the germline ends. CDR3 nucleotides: TGTGCCAGCAGCTTGAGTCTCGGCCTCTCTGGGGCCAACGTCCTGACTTTC. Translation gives CASSLSLGLSGANVLTF.

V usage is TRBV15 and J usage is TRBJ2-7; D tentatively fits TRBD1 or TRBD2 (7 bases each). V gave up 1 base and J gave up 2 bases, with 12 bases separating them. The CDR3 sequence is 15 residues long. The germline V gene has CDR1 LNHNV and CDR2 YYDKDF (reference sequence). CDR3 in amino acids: CATSRGQGGTYEQYF. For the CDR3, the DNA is TGTGCCACCAGCAGAGGTCAGGGGGGGACCTACGAGCAGTACTTC.

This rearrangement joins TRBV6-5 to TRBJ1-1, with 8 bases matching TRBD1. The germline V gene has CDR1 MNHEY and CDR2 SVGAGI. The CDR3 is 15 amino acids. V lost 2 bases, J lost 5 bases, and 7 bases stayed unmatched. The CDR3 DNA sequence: TGTGCCAGCAGTTACGGCGGACAGGGCCGGACTGAAGCTTTCTTT. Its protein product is CASSYGGQGRTEAFF.

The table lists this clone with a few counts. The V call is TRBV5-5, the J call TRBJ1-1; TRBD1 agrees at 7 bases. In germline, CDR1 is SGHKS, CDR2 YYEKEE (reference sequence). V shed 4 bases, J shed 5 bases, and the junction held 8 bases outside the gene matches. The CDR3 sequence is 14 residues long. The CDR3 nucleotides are TGTGCCAGCAGCAAGGGACAGTTTAGAACTGAAGCTTTCTTT. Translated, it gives CASSKGQFRTEAFF. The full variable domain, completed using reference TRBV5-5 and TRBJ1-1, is DAGVTQSPTHLIKTRGQQVTLRCSPISGHKSVSWYQQVLGQGPQFIFQYYEKEERGRGNFPDRFSARQFPNYSSELNVNALLLGDSALYLCASSKGQFRTEAFFGQGTRLTVV.

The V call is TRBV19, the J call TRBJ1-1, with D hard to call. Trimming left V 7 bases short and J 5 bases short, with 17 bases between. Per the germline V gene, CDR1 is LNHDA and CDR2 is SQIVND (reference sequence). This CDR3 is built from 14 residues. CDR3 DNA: TGTGCCAGTATTCCGACGGTGGGGTTTACTGAAGCTTTCTTT. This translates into CASIPTVGFTEAFF.

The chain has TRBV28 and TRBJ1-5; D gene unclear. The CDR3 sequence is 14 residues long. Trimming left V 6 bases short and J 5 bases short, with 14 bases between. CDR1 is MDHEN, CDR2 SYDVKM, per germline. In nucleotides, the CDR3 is TGTGCCAGCAGGAAACAGTACCTAGATCAGCCCCAGCATTTT. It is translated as CASRKQYLDQPQHF.

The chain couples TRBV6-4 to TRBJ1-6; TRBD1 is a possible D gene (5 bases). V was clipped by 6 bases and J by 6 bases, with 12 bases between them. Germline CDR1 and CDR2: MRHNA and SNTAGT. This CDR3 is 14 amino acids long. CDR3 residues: CASREGSGNSPLHF. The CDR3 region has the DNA TGTGCCAGCAGGGAGGGGAGTGGTAATTCACCCCTCCACTTT.

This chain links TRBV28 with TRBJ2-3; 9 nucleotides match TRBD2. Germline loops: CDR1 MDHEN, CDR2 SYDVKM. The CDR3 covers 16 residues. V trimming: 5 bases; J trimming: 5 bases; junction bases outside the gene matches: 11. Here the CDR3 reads CASSPDVAGAEDTQYF. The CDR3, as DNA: TGTGCCAGCAGTCCCGACGTAGCGGGGGCCGAAGATACGCAGTATTTT.

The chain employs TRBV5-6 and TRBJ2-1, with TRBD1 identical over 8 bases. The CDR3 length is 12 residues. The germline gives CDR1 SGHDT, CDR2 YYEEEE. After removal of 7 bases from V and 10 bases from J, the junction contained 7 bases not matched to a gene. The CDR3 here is CASGLTGEEQFF. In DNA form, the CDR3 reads TGTGCCAGCGGGTTGACAGGGGAGGAGCAGTTCTTC.

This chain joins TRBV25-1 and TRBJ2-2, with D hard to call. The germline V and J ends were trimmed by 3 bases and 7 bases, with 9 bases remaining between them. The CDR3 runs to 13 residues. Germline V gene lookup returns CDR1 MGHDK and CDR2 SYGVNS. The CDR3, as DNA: TGTGCCAGCAGTGATAGCCAGGACGGGGAGCTGTTTTTT. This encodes CASSDSQDGELFF.

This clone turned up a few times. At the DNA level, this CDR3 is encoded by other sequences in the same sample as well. CDR3 DNA sequence: TGTGCCAGCAGCTCGACAGGGTCCAATCAGCCCCAGCATTTT. Translating it yields CASSSTGSNQPQHF. The V gene is TRBV7-9, the J gene TRBJ1-5; TRBD1 aligns across 7 bases. V trimming: 4 bases; J trimming: 3 bases; junction bases outside the gene matches: 3. The length of the CDR3 is 14 residues. Germline loops: CDR1 SEHNR, CDR2 FQNEAQ (reference sequence).

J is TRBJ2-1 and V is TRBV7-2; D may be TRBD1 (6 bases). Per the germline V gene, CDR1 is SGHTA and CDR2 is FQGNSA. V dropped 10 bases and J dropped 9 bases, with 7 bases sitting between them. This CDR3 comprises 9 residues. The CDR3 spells CAKGGEQFF. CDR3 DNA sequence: TGTGCCAAAGGGGGTGAGCAGTTCTTC.

The CDR3 region has the DNA TGTGCCAGCAGCGTAGGACTAGCGGGGAATAGGGAGACCCAGTACTTC. Amino acid sequence: CASSVGLAGNRETQYF. The rearrangement uses TRBV9 and TRBJ2-5; 11 nucleotides align to TRBD2. CDR3 length: 16 amino acids. Germline CDR1 reads SGDLS; CDR2 reads YYNGEE. The ends lost 0 bases at V and 5 bases at J; junction bases unmatched: 6.

CDR3 DNA sequence: TGTGCCAGCAGCGTAAACACCGGGGAGCTGTTTTTT. It translates to CASSVNTGELFF. The rearrangement joins TRBV9 to TRBJ2-2; D is uncertain. In germline, CDR1 is SGDLS, CDR2 YYNGEE. The CDR3 extends over 12 amino acids. V lost 1 base and J 2 bases, leaving 0 bases between the germline ends.

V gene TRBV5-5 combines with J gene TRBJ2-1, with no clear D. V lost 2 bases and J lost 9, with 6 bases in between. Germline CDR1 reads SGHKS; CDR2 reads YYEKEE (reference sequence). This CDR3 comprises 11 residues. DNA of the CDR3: TGTGCCAGCAGCTTAGAAGGTGAGCAGTTCTTC. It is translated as CASSLEGEQFF.

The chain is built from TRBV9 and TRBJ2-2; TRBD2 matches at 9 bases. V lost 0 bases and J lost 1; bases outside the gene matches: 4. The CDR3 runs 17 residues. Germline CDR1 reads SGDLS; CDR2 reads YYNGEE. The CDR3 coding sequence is TGTGCCAGCAGCGTAGCATTAGCGGGGGTGAACACCGGGGAGCTGTTTTTT. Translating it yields CASSVALAGVNTGELFF.

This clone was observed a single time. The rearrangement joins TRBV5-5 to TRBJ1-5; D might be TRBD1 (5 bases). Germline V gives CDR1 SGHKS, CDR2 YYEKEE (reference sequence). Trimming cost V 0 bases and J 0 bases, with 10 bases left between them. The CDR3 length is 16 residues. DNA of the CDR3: TGTGCCAGCAGCTTGGGACAGCCAGATAGCAATCAGCCCCAGCATTTT. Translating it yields CASSLGQPDSNQPQHF.

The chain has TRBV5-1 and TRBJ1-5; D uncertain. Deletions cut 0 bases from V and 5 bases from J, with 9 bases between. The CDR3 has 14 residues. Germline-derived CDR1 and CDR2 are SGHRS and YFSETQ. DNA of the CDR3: TGCGCCAGCAGCTTGGACGCAGGTTATCAGCCCCAGCATTTT. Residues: CASSLDAGYQPQHF. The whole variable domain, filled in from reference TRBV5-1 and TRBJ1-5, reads KAGVTQTPRYLIKTRGQQVTLSCSPISGHRSVSWYQQTPGQGLQFLFEYFSETQRNKGNFPGRFSGRQFSNSRSEMNVSTLELGDSALYLCASSLDAGYQPQHFGDGTRLSIL.

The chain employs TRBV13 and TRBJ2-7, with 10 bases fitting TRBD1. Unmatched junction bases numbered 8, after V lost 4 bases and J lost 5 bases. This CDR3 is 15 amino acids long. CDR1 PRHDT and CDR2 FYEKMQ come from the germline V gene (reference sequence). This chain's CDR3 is CASSSDRGVLDEQYF. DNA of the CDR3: TGTGCCAGCAGCTCGGACAGGGGGGTCCTGGACGAGCAGTACTTC.

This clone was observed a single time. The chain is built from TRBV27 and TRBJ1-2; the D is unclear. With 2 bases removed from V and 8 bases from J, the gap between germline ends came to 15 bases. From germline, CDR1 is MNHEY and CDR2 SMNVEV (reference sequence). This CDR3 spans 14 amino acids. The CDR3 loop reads CASSLGLASKGYTF. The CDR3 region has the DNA TGTGCCAGCAGTTTAGGACTGGCGTCCAAAGGCTACACCTTC.

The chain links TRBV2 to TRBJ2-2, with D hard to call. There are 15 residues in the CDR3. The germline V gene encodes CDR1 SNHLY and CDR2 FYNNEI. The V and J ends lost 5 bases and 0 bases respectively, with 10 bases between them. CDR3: CASSFYNPNTGELFF. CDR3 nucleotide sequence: TGTGCCAGCAGTTTTTACAACCCGAACACCGGGGAGCTGTTTTTT.